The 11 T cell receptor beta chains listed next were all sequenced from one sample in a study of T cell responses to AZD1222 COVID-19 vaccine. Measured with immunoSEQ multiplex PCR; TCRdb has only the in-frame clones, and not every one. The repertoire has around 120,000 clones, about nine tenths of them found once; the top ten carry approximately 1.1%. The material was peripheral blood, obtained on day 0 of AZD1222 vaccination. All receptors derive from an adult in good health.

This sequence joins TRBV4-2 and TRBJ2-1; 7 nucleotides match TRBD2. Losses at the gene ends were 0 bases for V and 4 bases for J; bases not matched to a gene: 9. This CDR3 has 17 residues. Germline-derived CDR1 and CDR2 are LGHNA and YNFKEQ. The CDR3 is CASSQDWTGGGYNEQFF. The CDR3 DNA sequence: TGTGCCAGCAGCCAAGATTGGACGGGGGGAGGTTACAATGAGCAGTTCTTC.

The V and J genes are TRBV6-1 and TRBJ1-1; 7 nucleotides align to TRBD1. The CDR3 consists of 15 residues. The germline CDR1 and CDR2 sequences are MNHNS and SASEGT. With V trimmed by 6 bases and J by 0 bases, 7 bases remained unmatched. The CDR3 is CASRRDSFMNTEAFF. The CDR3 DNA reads TGTGCCAGCAGGAGGGACAGTTTCATGAACACTGAAGCTTTCTTT.

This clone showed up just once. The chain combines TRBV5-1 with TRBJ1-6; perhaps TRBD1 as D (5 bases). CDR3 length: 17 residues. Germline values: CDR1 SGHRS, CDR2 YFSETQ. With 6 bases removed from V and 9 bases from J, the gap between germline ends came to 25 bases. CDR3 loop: CASTLGPMGIFGSPLHF. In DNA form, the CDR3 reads TGCGCCAGCACCCTGGGGCCAATGGGCATATTCGGTTCACCCCTCCACTTT. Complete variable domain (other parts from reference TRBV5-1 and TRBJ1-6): KAGVTQTPRYLIKTRGQQVTLSCSPISGHRSVSWYQQTPGQGLQFLFEYFSETQRNKGNFPGRFSGRQFSNSRSEMNVSTLELGDSALYLCASTLGPMGIFGSPLHFGNGTRLTVT.

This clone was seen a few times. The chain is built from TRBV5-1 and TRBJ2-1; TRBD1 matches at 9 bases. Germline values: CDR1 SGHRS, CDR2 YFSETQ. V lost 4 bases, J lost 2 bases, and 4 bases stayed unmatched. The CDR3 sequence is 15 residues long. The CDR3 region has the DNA TGCGCCAGCAGCACCGGACAGGGGACCTACAATGAGCAGTTCTTC. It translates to CASSTGQGTYNEQFF.

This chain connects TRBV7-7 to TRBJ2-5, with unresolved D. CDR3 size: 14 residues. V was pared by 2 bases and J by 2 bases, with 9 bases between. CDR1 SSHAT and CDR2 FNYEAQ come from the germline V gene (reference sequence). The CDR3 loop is CASSLKTTQETQYF. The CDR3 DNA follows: TGTGCCAGCAGCTTAAAAACTACTCAAGAGACCCAGTACTTC.

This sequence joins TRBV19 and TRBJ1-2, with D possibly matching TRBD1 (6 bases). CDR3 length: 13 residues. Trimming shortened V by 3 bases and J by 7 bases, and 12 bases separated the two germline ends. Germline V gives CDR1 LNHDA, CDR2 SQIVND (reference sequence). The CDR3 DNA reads TGTGCCAGTAGTATGGGGGCAGGGGCTGGCTACACCTTC. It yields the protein CASSMGAGAGYTF.

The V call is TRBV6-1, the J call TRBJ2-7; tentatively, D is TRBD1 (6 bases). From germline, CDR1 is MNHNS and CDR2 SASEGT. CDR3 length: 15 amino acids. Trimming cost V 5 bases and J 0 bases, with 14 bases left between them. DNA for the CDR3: TGTGCCAGCAGTACGGGACAAGCAAGCTCCTACGAGCAGTACTTC. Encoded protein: CASSTGQASSYEQYF.

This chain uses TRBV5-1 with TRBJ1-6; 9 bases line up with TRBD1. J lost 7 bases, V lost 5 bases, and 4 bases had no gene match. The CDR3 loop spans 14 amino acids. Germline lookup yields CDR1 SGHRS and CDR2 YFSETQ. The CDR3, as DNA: TGCGCCAGCAGAAGGGACAGGGAAAATTCACCCCTCCACTTT. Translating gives CASRRDRENSPLHF. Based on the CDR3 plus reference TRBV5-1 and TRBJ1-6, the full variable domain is KAGVTQTPRYLIKTRGQQVTLSCSPISGHRSVSWYQQTPGQGLQFLFEYFSETQRNKGNFPGRFSGRQFSNSRSEMNVSTLELGDSALYLCASRRDRENSPLHFGNGTRLTVT.

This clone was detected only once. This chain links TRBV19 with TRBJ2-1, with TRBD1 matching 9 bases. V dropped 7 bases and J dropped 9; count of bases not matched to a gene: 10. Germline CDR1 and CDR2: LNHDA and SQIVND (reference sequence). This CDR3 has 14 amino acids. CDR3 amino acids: CASNPGQGITEQFF. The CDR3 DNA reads TGTGCCAGTAATCCGGGACAGGGCATCACTGAGCAGTTCTTC.

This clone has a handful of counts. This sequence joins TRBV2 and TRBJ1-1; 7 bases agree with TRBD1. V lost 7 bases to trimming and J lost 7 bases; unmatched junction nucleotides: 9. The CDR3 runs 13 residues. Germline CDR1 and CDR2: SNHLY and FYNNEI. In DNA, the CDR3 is TGTGCCAGCACTGACAGGGATCTGGTTGAAGCTTTCTTT. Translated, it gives CASTDRDLVEAFF.

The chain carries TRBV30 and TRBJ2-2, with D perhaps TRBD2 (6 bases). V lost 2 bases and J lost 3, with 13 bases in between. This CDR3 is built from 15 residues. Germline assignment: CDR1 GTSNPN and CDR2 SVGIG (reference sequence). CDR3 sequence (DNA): TGTGCCTGGAGTAGATTGGGACTTTACACCGGGGAGCTGTTTTTT. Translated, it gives CAWSRLGLYTGELFF.